The TCR beta chain under discussion was sequenced for a study of chemoradiotherapy in HPV16-positive cancers. Here immunoSEQ multiplex PCR was the method, and the copy in TCRdb shows in-frame clones only, minus some. The sample lists 7,000 to 7,500 clones; under 90% were seen once. The germline V and J ends were trimmed by 0 bases and 5 bases, with 16 bases remaining between them. Germline loops: CDR1 SGHNT, CDR2 YYREEE (reference sequence). This CDR3 region has 16 residues. The clonotype was recovered from a human donor with HPV-associated anogenital cancer. The V call is TRBV5-4, the J call TRBJ2-3, with D unclear. Here the sequenced sample was tumor tissue, taken from a patient who underwent chemoradiotherapy. CDR3 in DNA: TGTGCCAGCAGCTTGGAGAGGCCCGAGGAAGGAGATACGCAGTATTTT. This codes for CASSLERPEEGDTQYF.